A selection of T cell receptor beta chains follows, all from one sample in a study of CD8 T cells in Susac syndrome. TCRdb reprocessed the immunoSEQ multiplex PCR reads via MiXCR and lists one record per CDR3 protein. The table has some 150,000 distinct CDR3 sequences, 85% to 95% seen once; the top ten hold 0.16%. The sequenced sample was CD4+ T cells from PBMCs. These receptors originate from a human donor with Susac syndrome. Both conserved end residues are part of each CDR3. Each record gives: D gene, V gene, CDR3 protein. D genes are given only for firm matches.

D: NA
V: TRBV19
CDR3: CASSIRFTGYEQYF

D: NA
V: TRBV29-1
CDR3: CSVAPFTGSAGELFF

D: NA
V: TRBV5-1
CDR3: CASSLAPGDEQFF

D: TRBD2
V: TRBV2
CDR3: CASSVRLAGVSSYNEQFF

D: NA
V: TRBV5-4
CDR3: CASSFSADPGEQYF

D: NA
V: TRBV15
CDR3: CATSRDARYEQYF

D: NA
V: TRBV20-1
CDR3: CSAESSSGNTIYF

D: TRBD2
V: TRBV28
CDR3: CASYPGGLAGATDTQYF

D: NA
V: TRBV25-1
CDR3: CASSEQGGAFF

D: TRBD1
V: TRBV20-1
CDR3: CSAPAGTGGYEQYF

D: TRBD2
V: TRBV5-6
CDR3: CASSGGTSGRTDTQYF

D: TRBD1
V: TRBV5-5
CDR3: CASSSMTGPEQFF

D: NA
V: TRBV29-1
CDR3: CSVEVVGANVLTF

D: TRBD2
V: TRBV5-1
CDR3: CASSSGDYPAETQYF

D: NA
V: TRBV12-3/TRBV12-4
CDR3: CASSPTGFDGYTF

D: NA
V: TRBV20-1
CDR3: CSARMGAKDEQYF

D: NA
V: TRBV29-1
CDR3: CSVSWTETQYF

D: NA
V: TRBV7-9
CDR3: CASSFEVDTEAFF

D: TRBD1
V: TRBV29-1
CDR3: CSVLTGVNTEAFF

D: TRBD2
V: TRBV4-1
CDR3: CASSQDEGIAGGYQETQYF

D: NA
V: TRBV4-1
CDR3: CASSQGEFSRASWEQYF

D: NA
V: TRBV15
CDR3: CATSREPPGQFF

D: NA
V: TRBV5-4
CDR3: CASSSRRSEVHEQYF

D: NA
V: TRBV29-1
CDR3: CSVSREVTEAFF

D: NA
V: TRBV7-9
CDR3: CASSSPRGTSSSPLHF

D: NA
V: TRBV20-1
CDR3: CSARGGLTAYNEQFF

D: TRBD1
V: TRBV12-3/TRBV12-4
CDR3: CASSSGQVNEKLFF

D: NA
V: TRBV4-3
CDR3: CASSQAGQGETQYF

D: NA
V: TRBV29-1
CDR3: CSVEVRGSGNTIYF

D: NA
V: TRBV19
CDR3: CASSNRLTQPQHF

D: TRBD1
V: TRBV29-1
CDR3: CSVGQGSYEQYF

D: TRBD1
V: TRBV7-9
CDR3: CASSLRDSTYNSPLHF

D: NA
V: TRBV5-1
CDR3: CASSPELLYAGYTF

D: NA
V: TRBV9
CDR3: CASSVGVGRPDTQYF

D: NA
V: TRBV6-6
CDR3: CASSPPQSYNEQFF

D: TRBD1
V: TRBV4-1
CDR3: CASSQDGRGKMRVRTEAFF

D: NA
V: TRBV13
CDR3: CASSPSMGSPLHF

D: TRBD1
V: TRBV29-1
CDR3: CSARGQGPYGYTF

D: NA
V: TRBV29-1
CDR3: CSVEGGPTDEAFF

D: NA
V: TRBV20-1
CDR3: CSAREPPGEQYF

D: NA
V: TRBV7-2
CDR3: CASSLGQGGSYEQYF

D: TRBD1
V: TRBV29-1
CDR3: CSGTDRGREQYF

D: TRBD2
V: TRBV15
CDR3: CATSREGGRVAGGLPDTQYF

D: NA
V: TRBV27
CDR3: CASSLVNPTRNEQFF

D: NA
V: TRBV20-1
CDR3: CSRQAGNTIYF

D: NA
V: TRBV29-1
CDR3: CSVEKSTGLDEQFF

D: NA
V: TRBV9
CDR3: CASSVVGADTQYF

D: NA
V: TRBV10-3
CDR3: CAIRERGGADTQYF

D: NA
V: TRBV7-3
CDR3: CASSLYRKETQYF

D: NA
V: TRBV14
CDR3: CASSRLGVGDTEAFF

D: NA
V: TRBV12-3/TRBV12-4
CDR3: CASRRQPGEAFF

D: NA
V: TRBV20-1
CDR3: CSAPWSQETQYF

D: NA
V: TRBV2
CDR3: CASSYRRVGYNEQFF

D: NA
V: TRBV9
CDR3: CASSNPETNANTGELFF

D: NA
V: TRBV29-1
CDR3: CSVDGGTYNEQFF

D: NA
V: TRBV4-1
CDR3: CASSQDWKSTGELFF

D: NA
V: TRBV2
CDR3: CASSLDSRNYEQYF

D: NA
V: TRBV4-1
CDR3: CASSQVITDTQYF

D: TRBD1
V: TRBV2
CDR3: CASSEQRQGSQPQHF